The source of this T cell receptor (beta chain) is a study of identical twins. Unique molecular identifiers were present on cDNA, and template switching added a universal primer site. One entry per CDR3 protein results from TCRdb running MiXCR on the 5' RACE reads. The sample lists approximately 500,000 distinct CDR3 sequences; more than 20% were seen once. For this clonotype: Its antigen is currently unknown.

Study conclusions and caveats: The study found weaker excess twin sharing in beta out-of-frame sequences.

Separately, the same data were catalogued under a study of T cells expressing NK-cell markers. As that report states: As a fraction of CD8+ T cells, dominant NKG2C+ clonotypes reached roughly 1.0-7.5% in roughly 6 donors.

The sequence derives from a young woman in good health. The sequencing input was CD4+ T cells sorted from blood.

The CDR3 sequence: CASSPDYIGLGGELFF. The CDR3 coding sequence is TGTGCCAGCAGCCCCGACTATATCGGACTCGGAGGGGAGCTGTTTTTT. The genes are TRBV9 and TRBJ2-2; TRBD2 is a possible D gene (5 bases). The CDR3 length is 16 residues. The germline gives CDR1 SGDLS, CDR2 YYNGEE. V dropped 4 bases and J dropped 8 bases, with 21 bases sitting between them.